Described below is a single T cell receptor beta chain sequence and its context. The sample is drawn from a study of blood T cell repertoires in COVID-19. Study details: COVID-19 samples, acute and convalescent, were from the United States, Italy and Spain. PBMCs, B-cell-depleted T cells, or T cells provided the cDNA or gDNA that made up the material.

CDR3 length equals 13 residues. V lost 5 bases, J lost 1 base, and 8 bases lay in between. Looked up from germline, CDR1 is LGHDT and CDR2 is YNNKEL (reference sequence). Original data processing: Reference gene primers were amplified, and this amplification served to estimate nucleated cell counts. Sequenced by immunoSEQ multiplex PCR; TCRdb stores in-frame clones only, minus some. The D gene and trimming were derived from the DNA, and the V and J assignments and clone size from that table. The profile shows under 250,000 clones, around 80% of them singletons. Sample: peripheral blood. This TCR was recovered from a woman aged 50 to 60 with acute or convalescent COVID-19. The rearrangement links TRBV3-1 (or the pseudogene TRBV3-2) to TRBJ1-1; perhaps TRBD1 as D (6 bases). In nucleotides, the CDR3 is TGTGCCAGCAGCGAACAGGGGAACACTGAAGCTTTCTTT. This encodes CASSEQGNTEAFF.